This TCR beta chain was sequenced for a study of T cell changes during pregnancy in multiple sclerosis. CDR1 is MDHEN, CDR2 SYDVKM, per germline. This CDR3 region has 12 residues. V lost 6 bases, J lost 0 bases, and 5 bases lay in between. This clone occurred a few times. TCRdb's copy holds only in-frame clones and misses some; the assay was immunoSEQ multiplex PCR. In the table there are about 33,000 clones, about 91% of which are singletons. Here the sequenced sample was CD4+ T cells from peripheral blood mononuclear cells, taken in the third trimester of pregnancy. J is TRBJ1-1 and V is TRBV28; D gene unclear. This receptor was identified in a female donor in good health, enrolled as a control in a pregnancy study. CDR3 in DNA: TGTGCCAGCAGCGTATTGAACACTGAAGCTTTCTTT. This translates into CASSVLNTEAFF. The complete variable domain, with remaining parts taken from reference TRBV28 and TRBJ1-1, reads DVKVTQSSRYLVKRTGEKVFLECVQDMDHENMFWYRQDPGLGLRLIYFSYDVKMKEKGDIPEGYSVSREKKERFSLILESASTNQTSMYLCASSVLNTEAFFGQGTRLTVV.